These T cell receptor beta chains were read from a single sample in a study of T cell repertoires in ileal Crohn's disease. Assay: immunoSEQ multiplex PCR; the TCRdb copy retains only in-frame clones and omits some. This repertoire shows around 8,600 clones, roughly four fifths found once; its top ten account for under 5.5%. Material: ileal tissue. These receptors originate from an adult with Crohn's disease. CDR3s include the opening cysteine and the closing phenylalanine or tryptophan. A D gene is named only where the DNA matches it firmly. Clone size appears in some rows only: once, few, many, or a class for an expanded clone.

TRBJ2-1,TRBV5-1,once,TRBD2,CASSGTSGNLDEQFF,TGCGCCAGCAGCGGGACTAGCGGGAATCTAGATGAGCAGTTCTTC
TRBJ1-6,TRBV12-5,-,TRBD1,CASGLGGTGTNSPLHF,TGTGCTAGTGGTTTGGGAGGGACAGGGACGAATTCACCCCTCCACTTT
TRBJ1-5,TRBV19,-,TRBD1,CASSWGQGMGQPQHF,TGTGCCAGTAGTTGGGGACAGGGTATGGGTCAGCCCCAGCATTTT
TRBJ1-1,TRBV6-1,once,-,CASSEGPEAFF,TGTGCCAGCAGTGAGGGGCCTGAAGCTTTCTTT
TRBJ2-2,TRBV2,few,TRBD2,CASSAWASGGAGGTGELFF,TGTGCCAGCAGTGCCTGGGCTAGCGGGGGGGCCGGGGGCACCGGGGAGCTGTTTTTT
TRBJ2-1,TRBV5-6,once,-,CASSPDSGLGEQFF,TGTGCCAGCAGCCCGGACAGTGGCCTGGGGGAGCAGTTCTTC
TRBJ2-3,TRBV9,few,TRBD1,CASSVGAGGRTDTQYF,TGTGCCAGCAGCGTAGGCGCAGGGGGCCGGACAGATACGCAGTATTTT
TRBJ2-5,TRBV2,-,-,CASSALGLGTQYF,TGTGCCAGCAGTGCCCTAGGCCTCGGGACCCAGTACTTC
TRBJ1-4,TRBV9,-,-,CASSVSGKVATNEKLFF,TGTGCCAGCAGCGTTTCAGGCAAGGTTGCAACTAATGAAAAACTGTTTTTT
TRBJ1-2,TRBV5-4,-,-,CASSSGAQKRGYTF,TGTGCCAGCAGCTCGGGTGCCCAAAAGCGGGGCTACACCTTC
TRBJ1-5,TRBV6-5,few,-,CASRRGREGQPQHF,TGTGCCAGCAGAAGAGGCAGGGAGGGACAGCCCCAGCATTTT
TRBJ2-5,TRBV27,-,-,CASSSLTGSTETQYF,TGTGCCAGCAGTTCACTTACAGGGTCGACAGAGACCCAGTACTTC